This T cell receptor (beta chain) was observed in a study of blood T cell repertoires in COVID-19. TCRdb's copy holds only in-frame clones and misses some; the assay was immunoSEQ multiplex PCR. The sample includes 200,000 to 250,000 clones, about 90% of them seen just once. This CDR3 region has 14 residues. V gave up 1 base and J gave up 3 bases, with 7 bases separating them. The germline V gene has CDR1 SGHTA and CDR2 FQGNSA. The V call is TRBV7-2, the J call TRBJ1-5; D is perhaps TRBD1 (5 bases). The clonotype comes from a woman under 40 with acute COVID-19. Sequenced input: PBMCs or T cells enriched from blood (not recorded which). The DNA of the CDR3 is TGTGCCAGCAGCTTAGGACAGACCAATCAGCCCCAGCATTTT. Protein product: CASSLGQTNQPQHF. The whole variable domain, remainder taken from reference TRBV7-2 and TRBJ1-5, is GAGVSQSPSNKVTEKGKDVELRCDPISGHTALYWYRQSLGQGLEFLIYFQGNSAPDKSGLPSDRFSAERTGGSVSTLTIQRTQQEDSAVYLCASSLGQTNQPQHFGDGTRLSIL.